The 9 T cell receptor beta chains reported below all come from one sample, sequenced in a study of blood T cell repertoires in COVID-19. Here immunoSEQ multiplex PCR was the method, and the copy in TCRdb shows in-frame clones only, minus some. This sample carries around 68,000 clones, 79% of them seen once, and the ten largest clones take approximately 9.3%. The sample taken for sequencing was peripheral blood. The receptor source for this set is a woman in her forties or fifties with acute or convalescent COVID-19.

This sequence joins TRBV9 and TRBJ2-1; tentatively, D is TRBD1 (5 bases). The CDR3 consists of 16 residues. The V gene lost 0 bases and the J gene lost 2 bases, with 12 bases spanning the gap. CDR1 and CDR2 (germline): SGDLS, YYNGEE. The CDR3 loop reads CASSVARQGAYNEQFF. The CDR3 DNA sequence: TGTGCCAGCAGCGTAGCTCGTCAAGGGGCCTACAATGAGCAGTTCTTC.

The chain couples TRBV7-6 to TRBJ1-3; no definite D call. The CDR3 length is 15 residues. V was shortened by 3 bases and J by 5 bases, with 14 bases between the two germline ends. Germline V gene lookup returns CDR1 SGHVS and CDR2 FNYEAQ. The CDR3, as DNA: TGTGCCAGCAGCTTTGTCGCGGCAGCCCGAAACACCATATATTTT. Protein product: CASSFVAAARNTIYF.

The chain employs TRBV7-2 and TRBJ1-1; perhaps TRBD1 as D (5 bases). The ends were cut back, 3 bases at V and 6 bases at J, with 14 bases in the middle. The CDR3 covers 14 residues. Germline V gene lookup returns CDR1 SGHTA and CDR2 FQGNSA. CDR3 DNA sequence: TGTGCCAGCAGCTTCCGCTGGGGCTCCGCTGAAGCTTTCTTT. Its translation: CASSFRWGSAEAFF.

This CDR3 is CASSHQGGQGVDTQYF. Written as DNA, the CDR3 is TGCGCCAGCAGCCACCAAGGGGGACAGGGAGTAGATACGCAGTATTTT. This chain connects TRBV4-1 to TRBJ2-3, with 9 bases identical to TRBD1. Germline loops: CDR1 MGHRA, CDR2 YSYEKL. CDR3 length: 16 amino acids. J gave up 5 bases and V 3 bases, and 9 bases lay outside the gene matches.

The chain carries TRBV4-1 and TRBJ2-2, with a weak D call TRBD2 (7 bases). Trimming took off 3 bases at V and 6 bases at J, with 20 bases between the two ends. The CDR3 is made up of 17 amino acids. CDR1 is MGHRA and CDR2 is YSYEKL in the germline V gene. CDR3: CASSQLKGGVDAGELFF. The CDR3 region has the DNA TGCGCCAGCAGCCAGTTGAAAGGGGGGGTTGACGCCGGGGAGCTGTTTTTT.

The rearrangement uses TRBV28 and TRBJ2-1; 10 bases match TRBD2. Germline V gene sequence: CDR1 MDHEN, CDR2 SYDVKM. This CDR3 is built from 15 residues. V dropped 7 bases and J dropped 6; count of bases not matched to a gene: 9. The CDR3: CASTKPAGGRNEQFF. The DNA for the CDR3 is TGTGCCAGCACCAAACCAGCGGGAGGGCGCAATGAGCAGTTCTTC.

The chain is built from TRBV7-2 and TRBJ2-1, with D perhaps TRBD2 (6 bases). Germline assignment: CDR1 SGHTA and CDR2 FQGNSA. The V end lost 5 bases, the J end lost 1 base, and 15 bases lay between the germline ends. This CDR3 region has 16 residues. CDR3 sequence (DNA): TGTGCCAGCAGCGCTGGGACTGGGGGGTCCTACAATGAGCAGTTCTTC. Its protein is CASSAGTGGSYNEQFF.

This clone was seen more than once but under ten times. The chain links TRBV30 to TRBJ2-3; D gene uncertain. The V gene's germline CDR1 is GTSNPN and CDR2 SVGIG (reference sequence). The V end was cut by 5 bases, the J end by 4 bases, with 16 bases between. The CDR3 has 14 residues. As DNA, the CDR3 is TGTGCCTGGTCCGCCCTCGGGTGGCCAGATACGCAGTATTTT. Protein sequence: CAWSALGWPDTQYF.

In DNA form, the CDR3 reads TGTGCCAGCAGCCAGGGCCACCCGTCGGTCGGGGAGCTGTTTTTT. Encoded protein: CASSQGHPSVGELFF. J is TRBJ2-2 and V is TRBV3-1 (or the pseudogene TRBV3-2), with D unclear. The CDR3 runs 15 residues. Trimming took 3 bases from V and 7 from J, leaving 15 bases between them. Germline V gene sequence: CDR1 LGHDT, CDR2 YNNKEL (reference sequence).